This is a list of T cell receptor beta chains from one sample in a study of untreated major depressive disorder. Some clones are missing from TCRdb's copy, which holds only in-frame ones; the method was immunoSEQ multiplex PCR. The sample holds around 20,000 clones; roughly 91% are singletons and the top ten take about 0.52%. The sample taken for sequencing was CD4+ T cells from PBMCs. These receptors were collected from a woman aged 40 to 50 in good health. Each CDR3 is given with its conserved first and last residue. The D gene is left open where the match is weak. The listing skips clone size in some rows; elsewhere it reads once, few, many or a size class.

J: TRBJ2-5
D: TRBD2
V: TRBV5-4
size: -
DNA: TGTGCCAGCAGCTTAGCGGGGTACCGCCAAGAGACCCAGTACTTC
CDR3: CASSLAGYRQETQYF

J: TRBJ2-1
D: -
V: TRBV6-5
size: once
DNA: TGTGCCAGCAGTCCGGCCTTATCGAGAGAGCAGTTCTTC
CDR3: CASSPALSREQFF

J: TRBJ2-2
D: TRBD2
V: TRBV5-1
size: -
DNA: TGCGCCAGCAGCCTGATAGCGGGGGGATCCACCGGGGAGCTGTTTTTT
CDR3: CASSLIAGGSTGELFF

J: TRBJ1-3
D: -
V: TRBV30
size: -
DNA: TGTGCCTGGAGTGTACAGCTTAAGGCTGGAAACACCATATATTTT
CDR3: CAWSVQLKAGNTIYF

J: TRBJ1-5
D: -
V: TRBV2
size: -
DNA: TGTGCCAGCAGTGATGATCTGGGGGCGAATCAGCCCCAGCATTTT
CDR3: CASSDDLGANQPQHF

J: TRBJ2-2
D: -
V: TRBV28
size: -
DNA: TGTGCCAGCAGTCGGGAAACCGCGAACACCGGGGAGCTGTTTTTT
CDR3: CASSRETANTGELFF

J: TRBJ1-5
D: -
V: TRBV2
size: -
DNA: TGTGCCAGCAGGAGGTCTAGCAATCAGCCCCAGCATTTT
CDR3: CASRRSSNQPQHF

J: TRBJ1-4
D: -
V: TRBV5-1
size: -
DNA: TGCGCCAGCAGCTTGAGTCCTGGGAATGAAAAACTGTTTTTT
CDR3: CASSLSPGNEKLFF

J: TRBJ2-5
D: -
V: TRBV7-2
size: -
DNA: TGTGCCAGCGGCAGGACGCCGGAGCCCCAGTACTTC
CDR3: CASGRTPEPQYF

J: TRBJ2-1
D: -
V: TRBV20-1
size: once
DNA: TGCAGTGCTGGGATCGGCGATGAGCAGTTCTTC
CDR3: CSAGIGDEQFF

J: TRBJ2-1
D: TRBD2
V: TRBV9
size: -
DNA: TGTGCCAGCAGCGTAGGGCTAGCGGGATTGGATGAGCAGTTCTTC
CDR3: CASSVGLAGLDEQFF

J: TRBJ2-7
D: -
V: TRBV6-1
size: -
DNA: TGTGCCAGCAGTCTCGACAGAACCTACGAGCAGTACTTC
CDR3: CASSLDRTYEQYF

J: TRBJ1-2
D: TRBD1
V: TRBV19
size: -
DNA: TGTGCCAGTAGTCAACCAACAGGGGCCGCCAACTATGGCTACACCTTC
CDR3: CASSQPTGAANYGYTF

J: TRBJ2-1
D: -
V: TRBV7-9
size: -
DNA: TGTGCCAGCAGCTCTTGGGCCTCTTCCGATGAGCAGTTCTTC
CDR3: CASSSWASSDEQFF

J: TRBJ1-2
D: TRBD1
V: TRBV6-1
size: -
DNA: TGTGCCAGCAGTGAAGAAAGGACAGGGATCTATGGCTACACCTTC
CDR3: CASSEERTGIYGYTF

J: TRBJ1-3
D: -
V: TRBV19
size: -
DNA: TGTGCCAGTGCGGAAAGAACAGGGATTGCAGGAAACACCATATATTTT
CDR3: CASAERTGIAGNTIYF

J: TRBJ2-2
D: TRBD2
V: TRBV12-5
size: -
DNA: TGTGCTAGTGGTTTGACGGGGGGGAACACCGGGGAGCTGTTTTTT
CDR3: CASGLTGGNTGELFF

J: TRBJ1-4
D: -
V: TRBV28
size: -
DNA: TGTGCCAGCAGTTTAAGCGGTCTGGAGAATGAAAAACTGTTTTTT
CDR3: CASSLSGLENEKLFF

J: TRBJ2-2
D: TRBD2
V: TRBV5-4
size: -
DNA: TGTGCCAGCAGTCTCAGCGGGGGGGCGACCGGGGAGCTGTTTTTT
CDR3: CASSLSGGATGELFF

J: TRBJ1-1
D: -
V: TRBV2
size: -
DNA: TGTGCCAGCAGTGAAATAGGCGGTGGGGGAGCTTTCTTT
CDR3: CASSEIGGGGAFF

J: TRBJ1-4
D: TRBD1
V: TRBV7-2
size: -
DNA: TGTGCCAGCAGCTTTGAGGTCGGGACAGGGAAGGGGGAGGAGGAAAAACTGTTTTTT
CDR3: CASSFEVGTGKGEEEKLFF

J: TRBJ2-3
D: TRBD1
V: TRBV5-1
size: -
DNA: TGCGCCAGCAGCCCCGGGACAGGCCTCACAGATACGCAGTATTTT
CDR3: CASSPGTGLTDTQYF

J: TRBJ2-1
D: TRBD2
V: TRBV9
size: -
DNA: TGTGCCAGCAGCGTAGCAGGCTCCGGGACTAGCGGCTACAATGAGCAGTTCTTC
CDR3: CASSVAGSGTSGYNEQFF

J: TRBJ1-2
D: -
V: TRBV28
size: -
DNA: TGTGCCAGCAGCCGGGGGGATCTGCAACCGGGCTACACCTTC
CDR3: CASSRGDLQPGYTF